The rows below give T cell receptor beta chains drawn from one sample of a study of control samples from healthy donors and cancer patients. The method was immunoSEQ multiplex PCR; TCRdb's version includes in-frame clones alone and lacks a portion of them. The sample includes 100,000 to 150,000 clones, about 88% of them seen just once. The sequenced sample consisted of blood. These receptors originate from a man over 45 in good health. CDR3s include the opening cysteine and the closing phenylalanine or tryptophan. A D gene is named only where the DNA matches it firmly. Clone size appears in some rows only: once, few, many, or a class for an expanded clone.

j_gene,d_gene,v_gene,abundance,CDR3aa,CDR3nt
TRBJ1-2,TRBD1,TRBV7-9,.,CASSSHQGQGQVF,TGTGCCAGCAGCTCCCACCAGGGACAGGGGCAGGTATTC
TRBJ2-3,TRBD2,TRBV28,once,CASQKPGGRDTQYF,TGTGCCAGCCAGAAACCGGGGGGGAGAGATACGCAGTATTTT
TRBJ2-1,.,TRBV9,.,CASSVSGATDEQFF,TGTGCCAGCAGCGTGTCGGGGGCTACGGATGAGCAGTTCTTC
TRBJ2-1,.,TRBV19,few,CASSGVYNEQFF,TGTGCCAGTAGCGGGGTCTACAATGAGCAGTTCTTC
TRBJ2-1,.,TRBV3-1/TRBV3-2,.,CASSQERSYNEQFF,TGTGCCAGCAGCCAAGAGCGGTCCTACAATGAGCAGTTCTTC
TRBJ1-2,.,TRBV2,.,CASSEALGEIYGYTF,TGTGCCAGCAGTGAAGCGCTTGGGGAAATCTATGGCTACACCTTC
TRBJ1-4,TRBD1,TRBV18,.,CASSRDRGLEKLFF,TGTGCCAGCTCCAGGGACAGGGGGCTCGAAAAACTGTTTTTT
TRBJ2-2,TRBD1,TRBV11-2,.,CASSHPAWDRGRPGELFF,TGTGCCAGCAGCCACCCCGCGTGGGACAGGGGGCGGCCCGGGGAGCTGTTTTTT
TRBJ2-5,.,TRBV6-6,.,CASSYLGLQETQYF,TGTGCCAGCAGTTATTTGGGACTCCAAGAGACCCAGTACTTC
TRBJ1-5,TRBD1,TRBV24-1,.,CATSETGARPQHF,TGTGCCACCAGTGAGACAGGGGCAAGGCCCCAGCATTTT
TRBJ2-1,.,TRBV9,.,CASSPQGIDYNEQFF,TGTGCCAGCAGCCCCCAGGGAATAGACTACAATGAGCAGTTCTTC
TRBJ2-7,.,TRBV16,once,CASSQLADGEQYF,TGTGCCAGCAGCCAATTGGCGGACGGCGAGCAGTACTTC
TRBJ2-1,.,TRBV5-1,.,CASSLIGFLRQDEQFF,TGCGCCAGCAGCTTGATTGGGTTCTTACGACAAGATGAGCAGTTCTTC
TRBJ2-5,.,TRBV6-6,.,CASMEGLNQETQYF,TGTGCCAGCATGGAGGGTTTGAACCAAGAGACCCAGTACTTC
TRBJ2-1,TRBD2,TRBV5-4,.,CASSPPAGGKNEQFF,TGTGCCAGCAGCCCCCCGGCGGGGGGAAAAAATGAGCAGTTCTTC
TRBJ2-7,TRBD2,TRBV28,.,CAAGPASGGAWTYEQYF,TGTGCCGCCGGGCCGGCTAGCGGGGGGGCCTGGACCTACGAGCAGTACTTC
TRBJ1-3,.,TRBV19,.,CASSIVDGSGNTIYF,TGTGCCAGTAGTATAGTGGACGGCTCTGGAAACACCATATATTTT
TRBJ2-7,.,TRBV30,.,CAWSPSGFLTYEQYF,TGTGCCTGGAGTCCCTCAGGGTTCCTCACCTACGAGCAGTACTTC
TRBJ1-4,TRBD1,TRBV5-1,.,CASSLDRGRNEKLFF,TGCGCCAGCAGCTTGGATAGGGGGCGAAATGAAAAACTGTTTTTT
TRBJ1-5,.,TRBV10-2,.,CASAQNSNQPQHF,TGCGCCAGCGCCCAAAATAGCAATCAGCCCCAGCATTTT
TRBJ2-7,.,TRBV28,.,CASSFGGPYEQYF,TGTGCCAGCAGTTTTGGGGGGCCCTACGAGCAGTACTTC
TRBJ2-7,TRBD2,TRBV27,.,CASSLGLAGTYEQYF,TGTGCCAGCTCCCTAGGACTAGCGGGGACCTACGAGCAGTACTTC
TRBJ2-7,.,TRBV18,few,CASSPVGQDYEQYF,TGTGCCAGCTCACCGGTGGGACAAGACTACGAGCAGTACTTC
TRBJ1-2,TRBD1,TRBV10-1,.,CASSPGQGTYGYTF,TGCGCCAGCAGTCCGGGACAGGGGACCTATGGCTACACCTTC
TRBJ1-1,TRBD1,TRBV19,.,CASSIYFGTAEAFF,TGTGCCAGTAGTATTTACTTTGGGACAGCTGAAGCTTTCTTT
TRBJ2-3,TRBD1,TRBV6-5,.,CASSYSAGGITDTQYF,TGTGCCAGCAGTTACTCGGCAGGGGGCATCACAGATACGCAGTATTTT
TRBJ2-7,.,TRBV20-1,.,CSGGAHEQYF,TGCAGTGGCGGGGCCCACGAGCAGTACTTC
TRBJ1-4,TRBD1,TRBV7-2,.,CASSQGQGNEKLFF,TGTGCCAGCAGCCAAGGACAGGGGAATGAAAAACTGTTTTTT
TRBJ1-4,.,TRBV12-3/TRBV12-4,.,CASSAKGGEKLFF,TGTGCCAGCAGTGCAAAAGGAGGTGAAAAACTGTTTTTT
TRBJ1-6,TRBD1,TRBV4-1,.,CASSQTTGGNSPLHF,TGCGCCAGCAGCCAAACTACAGGGGGTAATTCACCCCTCCACTTT
TRBJ2-3,.,TRBV3-1/TRBV3-2,.,CASSQDRRSTDTQYF,TGTGCCAGCAGCCAAGATCGTCGAAGCACAGATACGCAGTATTTT
TRBJ2-1,.,TRBV6-6,.,CASSAVDGPHNEQFF,TGTGCCAGCAGCGCGGTTGATGGCCCCCACAATGAGCAGTTCTTC
TRBJ1-5,.,TRBV7-8,few,CASSLVGDRGTAIKQPQHF,TGTGCCAGCAGCTTAGTGGGCGACAGAGGAACTGCTATCAAGCAGCCCCAGCATTTT
TRBJ1-1,.,TRBV4-1,.,CASSQDRAGITEAFF,TGCGCCAGCAGCCAAGACAGGGCCGGGATCACTGAAGCTTTCTTT
TRBJ2-6,TRBD1,TRBV4-1,.,CASSLGTDFSGANVLTF,TGCGCCAGCAGCCTAGGGACAGACTTCTCTGGGGCCAACGTCCTGACTTTC
TRBJ2-3,.,TRBV5-1,.,CASSGGQGTDTQYF,TGCGCCAGCAGCGGGGGGCAGGGCACAGATACGCAGTATTTT
TRBJ2-7,.,TRBV7-2,.,CASSLVPLNEQYF,TGTGCCAGCAGCTTAGTTCCCCTCAACGAGCAGTACTTC
TRBJ1-5,.,TRBV19,once,CASTGGWVPRNQPQHF,TGTGCCAGTACCGGGGGCTGGGTTCCGCGGAATCAGCCCCAGCATTTT
TRBJ2-3,.,TRBV5-1,.,CASSLASGFTDTQYF,TGCGCCAGCAGCTTGGCTTCAGGGTTCACAGATACGCAGTATTTT
TRBJ1-2,.,TRBV11-2,.,CASSLVGGNYGYTF,TGTGCCAGCAGCTTAGTGGGGGGAAACTATGGCTACACCTTC
TRBJ1-1,TRBD1,TRBV13,.,CASSRTGDMNTEAFF,TGTGCCAGCAGCCGGACAGGGGACATGAACACTGAAGCTTTCTTT
TRBJ2-1,TRBD2,TRBV11-2,.,CASSLGVPLAGGINEQFF,TGTGCCAGCAGCTTAGGAGTCCCACTAGCGGGGGGCATCAATGAGCAGTTCTTC
TRBJ1-6,.,TRBV21-1,.,CASELNNSPLHF,TGTGCCAGTGAATTAAACAATTCACCCCTCCACTTT
TRBJ2-1,.,TRBV10-3,.,CAISESGRNEQFF,TGTGCCATCAGTGAGTCGGGACGGAATGAGCAGTTCTTC
TRBJ2-1,TRBD2,TRBV5-4,.,CASSLLAGGSTEQFF,TGTGCCAGCAGCTTGCTAGCGGGGGGTTCGACTGAGCAGTTCTTC
TRBJ2-7,.,TRBV7-2,.,CASSLVGVGPGSYEQYF,TGTGCCAGCAGCTTAGTGGGGGTTGGACCCGGCTCCTACGAGCAGTACTTC
TRBJ2-4,.,TRBV3-1/TRBV3-2,.,CASSHGVSGENIQYF,TGTGCCAGCAGCCATGGGGTTAGTGGAGAAAACATTCAGTACTTC
TRBJ1-6,TRBD1,TRBV4-1,.,CASSRRQGENSPLHF,TGCGCCAGCAGCCGAAGACAGGGTGAGAATTCACCCCTCCACTTT